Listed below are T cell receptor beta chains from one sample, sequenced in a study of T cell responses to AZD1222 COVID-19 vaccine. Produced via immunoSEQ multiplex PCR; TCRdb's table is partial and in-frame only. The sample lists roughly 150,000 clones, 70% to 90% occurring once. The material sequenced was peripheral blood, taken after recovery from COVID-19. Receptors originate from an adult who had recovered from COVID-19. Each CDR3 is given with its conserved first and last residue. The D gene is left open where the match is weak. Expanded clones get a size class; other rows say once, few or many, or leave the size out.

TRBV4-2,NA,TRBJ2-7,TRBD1,TGTGCCAGCAGCCAACCCGGACAGGACTCCTACGAGCAGTACTTC,CASSQPGQDSYEQYF
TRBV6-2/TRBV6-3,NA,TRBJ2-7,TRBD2,TGTGCCAGCAGTTATAGCGGGAGCGAATTCTACGAGCAGTACTTC,CASSYSGSEFYEQYF
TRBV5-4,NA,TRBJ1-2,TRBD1,TGTGCCAGCAGCCCACAGGGGGGTGGGGATTTATATGGCTACACCTTC,CASSPQGGGDLYGYTF
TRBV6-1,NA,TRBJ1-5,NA,TGTGCCAGCAGTGCCCGGGCCGCCGTTAGCAATCAGCCCCAGCATTTT,CASSARAAVSNQPQHF
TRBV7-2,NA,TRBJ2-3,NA,TGTGCCAGCTCGTTTATCGTGGCAGATACGCAGTATTTT,CASSFIVADTQYF
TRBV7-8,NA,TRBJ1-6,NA,TGTGCCAGCAGCTTAGGGGCTCAATCACCCCTCCACTTT,CASSLGAQSPLHF
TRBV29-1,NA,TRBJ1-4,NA,TGCAGCGTCGAACTGGGTGAAAAACTGTTTTTT,CSVELGEKLFF
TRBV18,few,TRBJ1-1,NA,TGTGCCAGCTCACCCGGGGTGAACACTGAAGCTTTCTTT,CASSPGVNTEAFF
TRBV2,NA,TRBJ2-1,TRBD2,TGTGCCAGCAGTGGGACTAGCGTGGGGGGTGATGAGCAGTTCTTC,CASSGTSVGGDEQFF
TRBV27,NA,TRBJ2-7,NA,TGTGCCAGCAGTTTCCTCACGGGGGAGCAGTACTTC,CASSFLTGEQYF
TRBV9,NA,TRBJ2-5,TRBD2,TGTGCCAGCAGCGTAGGGACTAGCGGGGGGGAGACCCAGTACTTC,CASSVGTSGGETQYF
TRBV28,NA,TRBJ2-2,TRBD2,TGTGCCAGCAGCCTTGGGACTAGCGGGAGGGCCGGGGAGCTGTTTTTT,CASSLGTSGRAGELFF
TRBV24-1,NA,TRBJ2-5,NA,TGTGCCACCAGTGTAGGACAAGAGACCCAGTACTTC,CATSVGQETQYF
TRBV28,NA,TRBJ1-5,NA,TGTGCCAGCAGTTTGGGCTCCGGGGGGAGCAATCAGCCCCAGCATTTT,CASSLGSGGSNQPQHF
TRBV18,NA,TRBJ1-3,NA,TGTGCCAGCTCACCAGACGTGGTGTCTGGAAACACCATATATTTT,CASSPDVVSGNTIYF
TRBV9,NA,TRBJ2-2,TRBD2,TGTGCCAGCAGCGCCTCTAGCGGGACAACCGGGGAGCTGTTTTTT,CASSASSGTTGELFF
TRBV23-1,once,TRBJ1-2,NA,TGCGCCAGCAGTCAATCTGATCGGAGGGGATATGGCTACACCTTC,CASSQSDRRGYGYTF
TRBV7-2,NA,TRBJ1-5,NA,TGTGCCAGCAGCTTAGTTGGGGTAGGGCAGCCCCAGCATTTT,CASSLVGVGQPQHF
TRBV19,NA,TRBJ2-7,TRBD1,TGTGCCAGTAGCCCGAGGGACAGGGGGCGATACGAGCAGTACTTC,CASSPRDRGRYEQYF
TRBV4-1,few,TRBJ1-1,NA,TGCGCCAGCAGCCAAGTTATAACCGAGGTGGCTTTCTTT,CASSQVITEVAFF
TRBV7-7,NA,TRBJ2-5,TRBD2,TGTGCTAGCAGCTTAGACGGGAGGGGACGAGAGACCCAGTACTTC,CASSLDGRGRETQYF
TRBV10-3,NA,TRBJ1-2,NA,TGTGCCATCAGCGGGGACGGAAACTATGGCTACACCTTC,CAISGDGNYGYTF
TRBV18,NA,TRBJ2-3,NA,TGTGCCAGCTCACCGGGCATGACCCAAGATACGCAGTATTTT,CASSPGMTQDTQYF
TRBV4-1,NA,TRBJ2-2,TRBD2,TGCGCCAGCAGCCCCAGACTAGCGGCGAACACCGGGGAGCTGTTTTTT,CASSPRLAANTGELFF